This T cell receptor (beta chain) was observed in a study of blood T cells in healthy people across ages. Together with a sample-barcoded 5' primer, a J-beta primer mix was included in a second PCR lasting roughly 6 to 12 cycles. MiXCR was run by TCRdb on the 5' RACE reads, yielding one entry per CDR3 protein. The sample records 500,000 to 700,000 distinct CDR3 sequences, approximately 30% being singletons. Note on this clonotype: A much larger clone differs from this one at a single base, so this may be a read error.

The CDR3 extends over 13 amino acids. Germline values: CDR1 DFQATT, CDR2 SNEGSKA (reference sequence). V lost 6 bases, J lost 7 bases, and 19 bases lay in between. V gene TRBV20-1 combines with J gene TRBJ2-7, with TRBD2 as a possible D gene (6 bases). The clonotype comes from an elderly woman in good health. The material sequenced was blood. CDR3: CSAGGSVGNEQYF. In DNA form, the CDR3 reads TGCAGTGCCGGGGGATCAGTAGGCAATGAGCAGTACTTC.